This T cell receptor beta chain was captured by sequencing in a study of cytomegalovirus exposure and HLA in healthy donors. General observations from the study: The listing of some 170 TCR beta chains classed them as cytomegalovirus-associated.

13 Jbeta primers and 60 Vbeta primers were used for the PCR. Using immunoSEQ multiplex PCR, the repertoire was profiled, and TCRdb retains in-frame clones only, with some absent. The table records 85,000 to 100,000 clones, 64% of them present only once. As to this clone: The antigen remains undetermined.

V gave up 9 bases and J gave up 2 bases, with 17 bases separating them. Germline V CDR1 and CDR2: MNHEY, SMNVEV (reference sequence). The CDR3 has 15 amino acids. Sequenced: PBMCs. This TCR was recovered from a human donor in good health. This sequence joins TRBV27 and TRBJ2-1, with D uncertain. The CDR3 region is CASKKAGRTYNEQFF. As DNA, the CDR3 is TGTGCCAGTAAAAAGGCAGGTAGAACCTACAATGAGCAGTTCTTC.